This is a list of T cell receptor beta chains from one sample in a study of Ad26.COV2.S vaccination and SARS-CoV-2 variants. Repertoires were generated with immunoSEQ multiplex PCR, while TCRdb's copy carries only in-frame clones and drops some. The table lists roughly 410,000 clones, about 83% of them singletons. The sequencing here drew on peripheral blood, taken in a trial of Ad26.COV2.S vaccine versus placebo. The receptors shown here come from a person between 18 and 60 years old who received the Ad26.COV2.S COVID-19 vaccine or a placebo. The CDR3 runs from the conserved cysteine through the conserved F or W. Each record gives: V gene, clone size, D gene, J gene, CDR3 DNA, CDR3 protein. The D gene is left open where the match is weak. Only part of the rows carry a size: once, few, many, or a class if the clone is expanded.

v_gene: TRBV4-2; abundance: NA; d_gene: NA; j_gene: TRBJ2-1; CDR3nt: TGTGCCAGCAGCCAAGATTTTGGCGATGAGCAGTTCTTC; CDR3aa: CASSQDFGDEQFF
v_gene: TRBV4-1; abundance: NA; d_gene: TRBD1; j_gene: TRBJ2-7; CDR3nt: TGCGCCAGCAGCCAAGATGGGACAGGGGGCGCATGGAGCGAGCAGTACTTC; CDR3aa: CASSQDGTGGAWSEQYF
v_gene: TRBV6-6; abundance: NA; d_gene: TRBD2; j_gene: TRBJ2-1; CDR3nt: TGTGCCAGCACGGGACGGGAGGACTCCTACAATGAGCAGTTCTTC; CDR3aa: CASTGREDSYNEQFF
v_gene: TRBV29-1; abundance: NA; d_gene: NA; j_gene: TRBJ1-2; CDR3nt: TGCAGCGTCGCGCGGGGGTACGGCTACACCTTC; CDR3aa: CSVARGYGYTF
v_gene: TRBV6-5; abundance: NA; d_gene: TRBD1; j_gene: TRBJ1-3; CDR3nt: TGTGCCAGCCCAGCACAGGGGACCTCTGGAAACACCATATATTTT; CDR3aa: CASPAQGTSGNTIYF
v_gene: TRBV2; abundance: NA; d_gene: TRBD1; j_gene: TRBJ2-6; CDR3nt: TGTGCCAGCAGTCCCGGGACAGGGGGTGGGGCCAACGTCCTGACTTTC; CDR3aa: CASSPGTGGGANVLTF
v_gene: TRBV25-1; abundance: NA; d_gene: NA; j_gene: TRBJ2-3; CDR3nt: TGTGCCAGCAGTGAACCCGGGGGCCTTACGCAGTATTTT; CDR3aa: CASSEPGGLTQYF
v_gene: TRBV5-4; abundance: NA; d_gene: TRBD1; j_gene: TRBJ1-5; CDR3nt: TGTGCCAGCAGCCCCGCCGGGACAGGGGGCGATCAGCCCCAGCATTTT; CDR3aa: CASSPAGTGGDQPQHF
v_gene: TRBV4-2; abundance: NA; d_gene: NA; j_gene: TRBJ2-2; CDR3nt: TGTGCCAGCAGCCAAGTAGCAACCGGGGAGCTGTTTTTT; CDR3aa: CASSQVATGELFF
v_gene: TRBV2; abundance: NA; d_gene: NA; j_gene: TRBJ1-4; CDR3nt: TGTGCCAGCAGACAGTATGAAAAACTGTTTTTT; CDR3aa: CASRQYEKLFF
v_gene: TRBV11-3; abundance: once; d_gene: NA; j_gene: TRBJ2-7; CDR3nt: TGTGCCAGCAGCTTAGGGGTTTGGGCGTACGAGCAGTACTTC; CDR3aa: CASSLGVWAYEQYF
v_gene: TRBV30; abundance: NA; d_gene: NA; j_gene: TRBJ2-1; CDR3nt: TGTGCCTGCCCAGGGGGGTACTCCTACAATGAGCAGTTCTTC; CDR3aa: CACPGGYSYNEQFF
v_gene: TRBV5-1; abundance: NA; d_gene: NA; j_gene: TRBJ2-7; CDR3nt: TGCGCCAGCAGCTTGGGTGGCGGGATTGGCTACGAGCAGTACTTC; CDR3aa: CASSLGGGIGYEQYF
v_gene: TRBV6-6; abundance: NA; d_gene: TRBD2; j_gene: TRBJ2-1; CDR3nt: TGTGCCAGCAGGTTAGCGGGAGGTACCAATGAGCAGTTCTTC; CDR3aa: CASRLAGGTNEQFF
v_gene: TRBV9; abundance: NA; d_gene: NA; j_gene: TRBJ2-6; CDR3nt: TGTGCCAGCAGCGTAGAAGGGACTGGGGCCAACGTCCTGACTTTC; CDR3aa: CASSVEGTGANVLTF
v_gene: TRBV19; abundance: NA; d_gene: NA; j_gene: TRBJ2-3; CDR3nt: TGTGCCAGTAGTTTCTTCCGGGAGGATACGCAGTATTTT; CDR3aa: CASSFFREDTQYF
v_gene: TRBV5-4; abundance: NA; d_gene: NA; j_gene: TRBJ1-2; CDR3nt: TGTGCCAGCAGCTCCATACTCCCCAGGAGGCATGGCTACACCTTC; CDR3aa: CASSSILPRRHGYTF
v_gene: TRBV6-5; abundance: few; d_gene: NA; j_gene: TRBJ2-3; CDR3nt: TGTGCCAGCAGTTACAAACATACGCAGTATTTT; CDR3aa: CASSYKHTQYF
v_gene: TRBV7-2; abundance: NA; d_gene: NA; j_gene: TRBJ1-5; CDR3nt: TGTGCCAGCAGCTTACAGGCGCCTCAGCCCCAGCATTTT; CDR3aa: CASSLQAPQPQHF
v_gene: TRBV27; abundance: NA; d_gene: TRBD1; j_gene: TRBJ2-1; CDR3nt: TGTGCCAGCCGAATGGACCTAGTAGGGGGCAACTACAATGAGCAGTTCTTC; CDR3aa: CASRMDLVGGNYNEQFF
v_gene: TRBV6-5; abundance: NA; d_gene: NA; j_gene: TRBJ1-2; CDR3nt: TGTGCCAGCAGGAAGGGCCCCGGGATCTATGGCTACACCTTC; CDR3aa: CASRKGPGIYGYTF